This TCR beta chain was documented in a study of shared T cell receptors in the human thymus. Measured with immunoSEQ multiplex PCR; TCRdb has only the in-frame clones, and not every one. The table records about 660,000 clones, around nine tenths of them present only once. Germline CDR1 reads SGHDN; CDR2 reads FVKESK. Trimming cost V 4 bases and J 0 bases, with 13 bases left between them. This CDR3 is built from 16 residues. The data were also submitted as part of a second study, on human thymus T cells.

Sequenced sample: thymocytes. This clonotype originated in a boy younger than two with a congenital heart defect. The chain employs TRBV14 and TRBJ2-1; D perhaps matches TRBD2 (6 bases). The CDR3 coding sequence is TGTGCCAGCAGCCCCCGGGACTTCCCCTCCTACAATGAGCAGTTCTTC. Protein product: CASSPRDFPSYNEQFF.